This entry concerns a single TCR beta chain. Diagnosis relied on clinical symptoms, serum thyroxine and TRAb, thyroid ultrasound and orbital computed tomography. It was 10 ml of fresh peripheral blood that supplied the PBMCs. The CDR3 sequence is 15 residues long. CDR1 and CDR2 from the germline V gene are ENHRY and SYGVKD. With 6 bases removed from V and 5 bases from J, the gap between germline ends came to 19 bases. These data are taken from a study of T cells in Graves' hyperthyroidism and ophthalmopathy. Across the study: The blood sample was taken at first diagnosis, before treatment began.

Researchers took RNA transcripts and amplified the TCR beta CDR3 regions from them. The TCR CDR3 was amplified in a first-round RT-PCR using the HTBI primer set. Via MiXCR, TCRdb re-called the multiplex PCR reads, giving one row per CDR3 protein. The profile shows about 610,000 distinct CDR3 sequences, about a sixth of them singletons. This clonotype was sampled from a woman aged 35 to 49 with Graves' ophthalmopathy. The chain links TRBV10-3 to TRBJ1-2; D remains unclear. Specimen: blood. The CDR3 nucleotides read TGTGCCATCAGGGAGGATGAGGCCCCGGGATATGGCTACACCTTC. This codes for CAIREDEAPGYGYTF.